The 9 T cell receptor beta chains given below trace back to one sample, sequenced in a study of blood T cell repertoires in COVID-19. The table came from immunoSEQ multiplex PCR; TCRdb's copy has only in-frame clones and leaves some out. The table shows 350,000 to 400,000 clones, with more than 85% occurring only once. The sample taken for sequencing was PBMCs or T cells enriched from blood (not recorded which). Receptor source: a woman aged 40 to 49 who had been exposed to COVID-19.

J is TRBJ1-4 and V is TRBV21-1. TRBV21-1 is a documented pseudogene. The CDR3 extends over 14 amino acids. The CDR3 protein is CASSNKGDNEKLFF. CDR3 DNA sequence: TGTGCCAGCAGCAACAAGGGAGATAATGAAAAACTGTTTTTT.

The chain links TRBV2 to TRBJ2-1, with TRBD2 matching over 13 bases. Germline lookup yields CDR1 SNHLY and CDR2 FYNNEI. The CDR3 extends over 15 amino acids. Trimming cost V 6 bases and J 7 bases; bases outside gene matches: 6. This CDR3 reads CASRPLAGGRNEQFF. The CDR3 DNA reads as TGTGCCAGCAGACCACTAGCGGGGGGGCGGAATGAGCAGTTCTTC.

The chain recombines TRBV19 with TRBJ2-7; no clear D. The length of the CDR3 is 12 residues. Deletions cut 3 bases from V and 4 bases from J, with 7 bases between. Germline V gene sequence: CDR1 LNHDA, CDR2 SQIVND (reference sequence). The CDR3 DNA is TGTGCCAGTAGTATGCGCGGATACGAGCAGTACTTC. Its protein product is CASSMRGYEQYF.

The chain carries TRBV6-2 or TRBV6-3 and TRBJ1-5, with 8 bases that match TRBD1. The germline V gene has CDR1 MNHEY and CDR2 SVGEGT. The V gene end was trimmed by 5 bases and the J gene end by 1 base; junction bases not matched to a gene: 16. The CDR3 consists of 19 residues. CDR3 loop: CASSKWTGRPQGSNQPQHF. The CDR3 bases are TGTGCCAGCAGTAAATGGACAGGGCGTCCCCAGGGCAGCAATCAGCCCCAGCATTTT.

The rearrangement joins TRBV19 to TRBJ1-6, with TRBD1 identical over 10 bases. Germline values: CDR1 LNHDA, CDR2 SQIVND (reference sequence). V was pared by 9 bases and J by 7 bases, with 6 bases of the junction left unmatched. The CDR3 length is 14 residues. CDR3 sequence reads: CASGQGVGNSPLHF. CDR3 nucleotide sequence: TGTGCCAGCGGACAGGGGGTGGGGAATTCACCCCTCCACTTT.

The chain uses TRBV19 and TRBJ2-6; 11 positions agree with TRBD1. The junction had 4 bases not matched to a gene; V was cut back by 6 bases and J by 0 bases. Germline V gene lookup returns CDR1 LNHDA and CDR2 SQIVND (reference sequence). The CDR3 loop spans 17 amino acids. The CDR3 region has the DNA TGTGCCAGTAGAAGGACAGGGGGCACCTCTGGGGCCAACGTCCTGACTTTC. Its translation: CASRRTGGTSGANVLTF.

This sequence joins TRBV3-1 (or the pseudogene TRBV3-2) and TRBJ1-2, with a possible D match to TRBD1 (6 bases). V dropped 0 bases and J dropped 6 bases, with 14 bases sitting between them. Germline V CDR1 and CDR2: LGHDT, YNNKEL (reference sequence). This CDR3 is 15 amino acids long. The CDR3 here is CASSQDGNRVNGYTF. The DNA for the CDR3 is TGTGCCAGCAGCCAAGATGGCAACAGGGTTAATGGCTACACCTTC.

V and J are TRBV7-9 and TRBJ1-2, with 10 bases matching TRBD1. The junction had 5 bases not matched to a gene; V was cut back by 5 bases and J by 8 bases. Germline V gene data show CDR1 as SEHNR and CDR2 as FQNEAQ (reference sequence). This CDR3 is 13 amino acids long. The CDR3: CASSVGQGSGYTF. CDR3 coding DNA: TGTGCCAGCAGCGTGGGACAGGGGAGCGGCTACACCTTC.

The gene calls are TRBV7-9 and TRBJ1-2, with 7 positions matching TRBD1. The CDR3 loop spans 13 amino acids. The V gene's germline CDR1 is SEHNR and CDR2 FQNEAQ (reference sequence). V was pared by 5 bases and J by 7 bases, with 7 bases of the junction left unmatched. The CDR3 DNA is TGTGCCAGCAGCGAGGGGGCGCCGGCTGGCTACACCTTC. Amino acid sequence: CASSEGAPAGYTF. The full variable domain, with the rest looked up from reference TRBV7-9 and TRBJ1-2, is DTGVSQNPRHKITKRGQNVTFRCDPISEHNRLYWYRQTLGQGPEFLTYFQNEAQLEKSRLLSDRFSAERPKGSFSTLEIQRTEQGDSAMYLCASSEGAPAGYTFGSGTRLTVV.